This TCR beta chain was sequenced during a study of T-cell memory formation after mild COVID-19. In the study overall: Largely, the TCR clusters proved donor specific. Study-level findings and limits: Whether day 37 second-wave clones are SARS-CoV-2-specific was not confirmed. A second wave expanding day 15 to 37 was CD4+-biased; contracting clones were balanced.

TCRdb processed the 5' RACE reads anew with MiXCR; each CDR3 protein has one entry. The sample shows almost 350,000 distinct CDR3 sequences, around a fifth of them seen only once. Remarks on this clonotype: The target antigen is unknown.

Trimming removed 6 bases from V and 10 bases from J; junction bases left unmatched: 13. Germline CDR1 reads MNHEY; CDR2 reads SVGAGI. There are 15 residues in the CDR3. The material sequenced was PBMCs or a T cell subset sorted from them (not recorded which). J is TRBJ2-1 and V is TRBV6-5, with TRBD2 identical over 9 bases. The sequence was collected from a man aged 18-30 years who had mild COVID-19 (a few samples of this study predate the infection). Cell type and time point are not known. The CDR3 region is CASSRRGSGGLEQFF. Written as DNA, the CDR3 is TGTGCCAGCAGCCGGCGGGGTAGCGGGGGCTTGGAGCAGTTCTTC.